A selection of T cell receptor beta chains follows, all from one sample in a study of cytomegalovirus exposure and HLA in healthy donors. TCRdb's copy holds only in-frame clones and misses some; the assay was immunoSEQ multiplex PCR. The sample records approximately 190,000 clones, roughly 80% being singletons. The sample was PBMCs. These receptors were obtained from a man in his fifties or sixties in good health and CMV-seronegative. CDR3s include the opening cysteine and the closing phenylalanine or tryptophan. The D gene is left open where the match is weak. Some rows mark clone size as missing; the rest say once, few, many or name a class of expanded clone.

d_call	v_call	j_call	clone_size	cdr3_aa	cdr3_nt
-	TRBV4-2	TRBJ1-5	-	CASSRQSNQPQHF	TGTGCCAGCTCCCGACAGTCCAATCAGCCCCAGCATTTT
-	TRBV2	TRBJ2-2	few	CASSLRAESGELFF	TGTGCCAGTTCCCTCAGGGCAGAGTCCGGGGAGCTGTTTTTT
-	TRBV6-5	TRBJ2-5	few	CASSRDLRETQYF	TGTGCCAGCAGCAGGGATTTGAGGGAGACCCAGTACTTC
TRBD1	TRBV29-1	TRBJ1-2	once	CSVEESGQEQGYTF	TGCAGCGTTGAAGAATCGGGACAGGAACAAGGCTACACCTTC
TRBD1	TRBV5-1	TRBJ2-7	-	CASSASSGTGINEQYF	TGCGCCAGCAGCGCAAGCTCCGGGACAGGGATTAACGAGCAGTACTTC
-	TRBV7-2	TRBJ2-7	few	CASSLTGSTYEQYF	TGTGCCAGCAGCTTAACCGGGTCCACCTACGAGCAGTACTTC
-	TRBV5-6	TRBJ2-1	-	CASSPQISSYNEQFF	TGTGCCAGCAGCCCCCAGATAAGCTCCTACAATGAGCAGTTCTTC
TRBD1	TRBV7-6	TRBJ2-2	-	CASTIGGALSGELFF	TGTGCCAGCACAATAGGGGGCGCGCTATCTGGGGAGCTGTTTTTT
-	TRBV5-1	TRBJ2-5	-	CASSLGGGYQETQYF	TGCGCCAGCAGCTTAGGGGGGGGGTACCAAGAGACCCAGTACTTC
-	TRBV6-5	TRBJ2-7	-	CATRRGPTYEQYF	TGTGCCACCCGGCGGGGTCCAACCTACGAGCAGTACTTC
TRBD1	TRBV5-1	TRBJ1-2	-	CASSPPGQGYGYTF	TGCGCCAGCAGCCCTCCTGGACAGGGGTATGGCTACACCTTC
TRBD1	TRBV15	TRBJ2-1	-	CATSRGQGAFDNEQFF	TGTGCCACCAGCAGGGGACAGGGGGCCTTCGACAATGAGCAGTTCTTC
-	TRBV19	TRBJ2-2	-	CASREQGTGELFF	TGTGCCAGTAGGGAACAGGGCACCGGGGAGCTGTTTTTT
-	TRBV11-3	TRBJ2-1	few	CASSLGDPGDEQFF	TGTGCCAGCAGCCTAGGAGACCCAGGGGATGAGCAGTTCTTC
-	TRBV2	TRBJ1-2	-	CASSQATNYGYTF	TGTGCCAGCAGCCAGGCGACGAACTATGGCTACACCTTC
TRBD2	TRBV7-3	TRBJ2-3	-	CASSLRASGEDTQYF	TGTGCCAGCAGCTTACGCGCTAGCGGGGAGGATACGCAGTATTTT
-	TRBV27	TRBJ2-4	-	CASSPGQGKAKNIQYF	TGTGCCAGCAGTCCCGGCCAGGGCAAAGCCAAAAACATTCAGTACTTC
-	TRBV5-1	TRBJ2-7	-	CASSLVISGAYEQYF	TGCGCCAGCAGCTTGGTGATTTCTGGAGCCTACGAGCAGTACTTC
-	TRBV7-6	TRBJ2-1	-	CASSRRQPNSYNEQFF	TGTGCCAGCAGCCGAAGACAGCCTAACTCCTACAATGAGCAGTTCTTC
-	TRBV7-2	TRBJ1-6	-	CASSLRQRNSPLHF	TGTGCCAGCAGCTTGAGACAGAGGAATTCACCCCTCCACTTT
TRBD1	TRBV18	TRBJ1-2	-	CASSPRDSPNYGYTF	TGTGCCAGCTCACCGCGGGACAGCCCTAACTATGGCTACACCTTC
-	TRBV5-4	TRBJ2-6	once	CASTLYSGANVLTF	TGTGCCAGCACCCTCTACTCTGGGGCCAACGTCCTGACTTTC
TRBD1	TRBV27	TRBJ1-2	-	CASSLSNRGIYGYTF	TGTGCCAGCAGTTTATCGAACAGGGGGATCTATGGCTACACCTTC
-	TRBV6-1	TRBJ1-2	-	CASSEKRQATNYGYTF	TGTGCCAGCAGTGAAAAGCGACAGGCTACTAACTATGGCTACACCTTC
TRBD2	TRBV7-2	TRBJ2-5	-	CASSRGGALKETQYF	TGTGCCAGCAGCCGGGGGGGGGCCCTAAAGGAGACCCAGTACTTC
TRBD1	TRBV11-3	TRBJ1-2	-	CASSMTGNYGYTF	TGTGCCAGCAGCATGACAGGGAACTATGGCTACACCTTC
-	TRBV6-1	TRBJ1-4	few	CASRLGGPNEKLFF	TGTGCCAGCCGTTTGGGGGGACCTAATGAAAAACTGTTTTTT
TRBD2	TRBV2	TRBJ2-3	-	CATLGRGAGTDTQYF	TGTGCCACCCTAGGGCGGGGGGCGGGCACAGATACGCAGTATTTT
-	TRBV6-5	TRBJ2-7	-	CASSLTRNEQYF	TGTGCCAGCAGTTTGACACGGAACGAGCAGTACTTC
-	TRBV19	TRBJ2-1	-	CASSILVSYNEQFF	TGTGCCAGTAGTATTCTAGTATCTTACAATGAGCAGTTCTTC
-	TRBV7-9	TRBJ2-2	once	CASTPWSGWSGELFF	TGTGCCAGCACCCCCTGGTCAGGGTGGTCCGGGGAGCTGTTTTTT
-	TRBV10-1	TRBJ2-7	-	CASSEGRGSSYEQYF	TGCGCCAGCAGTGAGGGACGGGGATCTTCCTACGAGCAGTACTTC
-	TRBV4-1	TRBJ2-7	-	CASSHAGTDEQYF	TGCGCCAGCAGCCATGCAGGAACGGACGAGCAGTACTTC
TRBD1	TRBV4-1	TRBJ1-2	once	CASSQKGGGGHYGYTF	TGCGCCAGCAGCCAAAAAGGGGGCGGAGGTCACTATGGCTACACCTTC
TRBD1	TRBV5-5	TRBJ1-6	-	CASSPNPGQLNSPLHF	TGTGCCAGCAGCCCCAATCCGGGACAGCTTAATTCACCCCTCCACTTT
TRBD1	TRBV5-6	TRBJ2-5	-	CASSPGTGIETQYF	TGTGCCAGCAGCCCCGGGACAGGTATAGAGACCCAGTACTTC
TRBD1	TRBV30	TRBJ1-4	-	CAWSVPGTENEKLFF	TGTGCCTGGAGTGTACCGGGGACAGAGAATGAAAAACTGTTTTTT
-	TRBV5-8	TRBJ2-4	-	CASSWTELAKNIQYF	TGTGCCAGCAGCTGGACAGAGCTAGCCAAAAACATTCAGTACTTC
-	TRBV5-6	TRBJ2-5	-	CASSPDTSGFETQYF	TGTGCCAGCAGCCCGGACACTTCGGGCTTTGAGACCCAGTACTTC
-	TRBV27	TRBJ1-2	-	CASRQNGNYGYTF	TGTGCCAGCAGGCAGAACGGGAACTATGGCTACACCTTC
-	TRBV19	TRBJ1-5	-	CASSIKGVTSNQPQHF	TGTGCCAGTAGTATAAAGGGGGTTACAAGCAATCAGCCCCAGCATTTT
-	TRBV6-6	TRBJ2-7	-	CASSYSPDEQYF	TGTGCCAGCAGTTACTCTCCCGACGAGCAGTACTTC
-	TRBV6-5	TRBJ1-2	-	CASSLGQSLYGYTF	TGTGCCAGCAGCCTCGGACAGAGCCTTTATGGCTACACCTTC
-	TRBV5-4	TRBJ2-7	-	CASSSDRLLSYEQYF	TGTGCCAGCAGCTCCGACAGGCTGCTGAGTTACGAGCAGTACTTC
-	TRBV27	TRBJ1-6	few	CASRRMSSYNSPLHF	TGTGCCAGCAGGAGAATGAGCTCCTATAATTCACCCCTCCACTTT